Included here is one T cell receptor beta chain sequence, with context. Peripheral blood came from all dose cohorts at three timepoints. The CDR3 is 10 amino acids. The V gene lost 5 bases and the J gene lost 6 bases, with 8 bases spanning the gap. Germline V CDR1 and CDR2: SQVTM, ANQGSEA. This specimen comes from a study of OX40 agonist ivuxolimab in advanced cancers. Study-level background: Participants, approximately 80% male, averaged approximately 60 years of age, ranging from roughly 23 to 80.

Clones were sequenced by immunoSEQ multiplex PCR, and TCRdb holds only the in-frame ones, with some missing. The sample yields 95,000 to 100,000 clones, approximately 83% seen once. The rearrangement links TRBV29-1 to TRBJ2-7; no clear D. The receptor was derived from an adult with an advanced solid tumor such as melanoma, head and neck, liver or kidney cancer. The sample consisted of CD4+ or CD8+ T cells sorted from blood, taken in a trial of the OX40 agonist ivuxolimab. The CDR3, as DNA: TGCAGCGTTCTTCTGGGCGAGCAGTACTTC. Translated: CSVLLGEQYF.